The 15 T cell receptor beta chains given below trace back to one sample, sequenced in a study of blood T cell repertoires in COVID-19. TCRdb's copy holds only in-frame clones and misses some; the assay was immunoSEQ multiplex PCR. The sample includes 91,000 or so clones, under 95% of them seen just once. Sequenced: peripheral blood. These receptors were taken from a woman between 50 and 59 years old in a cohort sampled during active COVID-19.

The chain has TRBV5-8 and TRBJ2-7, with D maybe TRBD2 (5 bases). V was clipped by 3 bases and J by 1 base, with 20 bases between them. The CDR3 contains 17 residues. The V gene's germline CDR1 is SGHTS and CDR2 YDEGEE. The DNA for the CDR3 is TGTGCCAGCAGCTGGAGGAGAGGCAGGTCCCCATCCTACGAGCAGTACTTC. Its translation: CASSWRRGRSPSYEQYF. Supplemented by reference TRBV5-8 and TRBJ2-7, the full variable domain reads EAGVTQSPTHLIKTRGQQATLRCSPISGHTSVYWYQQALGLGLQFLLWYDEGEERNRGNFPPRFSGRQFPNYSSELNVNALELEDSALYLCASSWRRGRSPSYEQYFGPGTRLTVT.

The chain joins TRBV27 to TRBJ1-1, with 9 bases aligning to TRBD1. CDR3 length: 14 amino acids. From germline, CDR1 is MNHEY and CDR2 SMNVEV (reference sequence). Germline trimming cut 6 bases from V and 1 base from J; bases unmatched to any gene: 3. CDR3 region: CASRSTGGNTEAFF. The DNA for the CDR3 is TGTGCCAGCAGGTCGACAGGGGGGAACACTGAAGCTTTCTTT.

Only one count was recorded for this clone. The CDR3 DNA sequence: TGTGCCAGCAGTGAAGCCCCGGACTCTGAAGCTTTCTTT. This sequence encodes CASSEAPDSEAFF. V and J are TRBV6-1 and TRBJ1-1; D remains unclear. V lost 0 bases, J lost 6 bases, and 8 bases lay in between. In germline, CDR1 is MNHNS, CDR2 SASEGT. The CDR3 has 13 residues.

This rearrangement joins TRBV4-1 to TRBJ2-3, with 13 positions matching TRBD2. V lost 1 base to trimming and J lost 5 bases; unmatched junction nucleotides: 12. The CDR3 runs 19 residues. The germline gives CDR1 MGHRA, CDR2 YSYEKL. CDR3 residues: CASSQGGLAGNIFGDTQYF. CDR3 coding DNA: TGCGCCAGCAGCCAAGGGGGACTAGCGGGGAATATTTTCGGAGATACGCAGTATTTT.

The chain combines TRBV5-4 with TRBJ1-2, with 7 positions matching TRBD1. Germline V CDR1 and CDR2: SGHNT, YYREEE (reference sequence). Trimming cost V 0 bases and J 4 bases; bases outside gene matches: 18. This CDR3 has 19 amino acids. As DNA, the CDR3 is TGTGCCAGCAGCTTGGGACTACAGGGGATCAGCTCAATAACCTATGGCTACACCTTC. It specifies CASSLGLQGISSITYGYTF.

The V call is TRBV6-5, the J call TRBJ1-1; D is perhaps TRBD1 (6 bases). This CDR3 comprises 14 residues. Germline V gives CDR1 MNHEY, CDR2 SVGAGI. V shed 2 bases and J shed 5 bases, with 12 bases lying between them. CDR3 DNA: TGTGCCAGCAGTTACGGGGGGAGGGGGACTGAAGCTTTCTTT. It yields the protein CASSYGGRGTEAFF.

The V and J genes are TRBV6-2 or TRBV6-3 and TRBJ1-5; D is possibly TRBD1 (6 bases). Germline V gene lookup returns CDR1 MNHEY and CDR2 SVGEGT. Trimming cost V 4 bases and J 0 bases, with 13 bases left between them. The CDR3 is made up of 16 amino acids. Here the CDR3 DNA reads TGTGCCAGCAGTTCCCGACAGGCGCTTAGCAATCAGCCCCAGCATTTT. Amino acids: CASSSRQALSNQPQHF.

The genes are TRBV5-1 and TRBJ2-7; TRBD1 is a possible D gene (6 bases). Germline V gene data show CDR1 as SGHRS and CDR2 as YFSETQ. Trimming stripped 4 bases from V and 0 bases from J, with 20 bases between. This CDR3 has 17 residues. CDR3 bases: TGCGCCAGCAGCCCGGATTATACAGGGCCCAGCTCCTACGAGCAGTACTTC. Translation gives CASSPDYTGPSSYEQYF.

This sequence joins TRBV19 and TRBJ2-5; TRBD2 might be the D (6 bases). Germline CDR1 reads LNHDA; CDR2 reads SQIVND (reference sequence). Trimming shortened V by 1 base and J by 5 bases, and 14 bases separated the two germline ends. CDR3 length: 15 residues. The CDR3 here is CASSIGGLPMETQYF. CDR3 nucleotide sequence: TGTGCCAGTAGTATAGGAGGACTACCCATGGAGACCCAGTACTTC. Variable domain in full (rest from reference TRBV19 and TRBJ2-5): DGGITQSPKYLFRKEGQNVTLSCEQNLNHDAMYWYRQDPGQGLRLIYYSQIVNDFQKGDIAEGYSVSREKKESFPLTVTSAQKNPTAFYLCASSIGGLPMETQYFGPGTRLLVL.

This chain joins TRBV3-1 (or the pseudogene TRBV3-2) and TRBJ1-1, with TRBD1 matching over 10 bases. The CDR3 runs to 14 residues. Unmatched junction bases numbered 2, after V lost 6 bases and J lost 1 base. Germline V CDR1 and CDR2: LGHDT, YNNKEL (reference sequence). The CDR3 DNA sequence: TGTGCCAGCAGTTGGACAGGGGGGAACACTGAAGCTTTCTTT. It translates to CASSWTGGNTEAFF.

CDR3 amino acids: CAWSINRGREQYF. The DNA of the CDR3 is TGTGCCTGGAGTATCAACAGGGGGCGCGAGCAGTACTTC. The genes are TRBV30 and TRBJ2-7; 9 nucleotides line up with TRBD1. The junction had 5 bases not matched to a gene; V was cut back by 2 bases and J by 6 bases. Per germline, CDR1 GTSNPN and CDR2 SVGIG (reference sequence). CDR3 length equals 13 residues.

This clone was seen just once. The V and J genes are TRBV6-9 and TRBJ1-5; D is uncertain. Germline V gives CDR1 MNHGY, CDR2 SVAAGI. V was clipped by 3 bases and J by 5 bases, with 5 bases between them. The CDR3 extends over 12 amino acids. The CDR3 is CASSYGYQPQHF. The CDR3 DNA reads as TGTGCCAGCAGTTACGGGTATCAGCCCCAGCATTTT.

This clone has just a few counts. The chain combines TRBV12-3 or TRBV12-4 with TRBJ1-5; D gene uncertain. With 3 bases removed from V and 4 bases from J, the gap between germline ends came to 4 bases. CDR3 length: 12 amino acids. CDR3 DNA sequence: TGTGCCAGCAGTTTTGTAAATCAGCCCCAGCATTTT. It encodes CASSFVNQPQHF.

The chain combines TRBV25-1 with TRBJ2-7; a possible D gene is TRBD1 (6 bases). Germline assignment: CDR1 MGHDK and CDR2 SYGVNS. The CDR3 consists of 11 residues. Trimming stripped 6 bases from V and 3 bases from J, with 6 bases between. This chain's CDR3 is CASRDSYEQYF. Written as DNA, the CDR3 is TGTGCCAGCAGGGACAGCTACGAGCAGTACTTC.

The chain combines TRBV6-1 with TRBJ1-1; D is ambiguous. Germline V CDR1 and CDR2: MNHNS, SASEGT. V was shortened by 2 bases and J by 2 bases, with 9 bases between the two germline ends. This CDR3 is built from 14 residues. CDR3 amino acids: CASSERGKNTEAFF. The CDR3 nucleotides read TGTGCCAGCAGTGAAAGAGGGAAAAACACTGAAGCTTTCTTT.